These 20 T cell receptor beta chains originate from one sample sequenced in a study of blood T cell repertoires in COVID-19. Produced via immunoSEQ multiplex PCR; TCRdb's table is partial and in-frame only. Here the sample spans more than 200,000 clones, about 85% being singletons. The sample was peripheral blood. The receptors were sampled from a man aged 70-80 years with acute or convalescent COVID-19.

The chain has TRBV7-2 and TRBJ2-1; the match to TRBD2 covers 7 bases. Trimming at V came to 7 bases and at J to 8 bases, leaving 11 bases not matched to a gene. The CDR3 runs to 14 residues. Germline CDR1 is SGHTA and CDR2 is FQGNSA. DNA of the CDR3: TGTGCCAGCACCCCGGGGGGTTCTGGCGATGAGCAGTTCTTC. It yields the protein CASTPGGSGDEQFF.

The CDR3: CASRERQGAATGELFF. CDR3 sequence (DNA): TGTGCCAGCAGAGAAAGACAGGGGGCGGCCACCGGGGAGCTGTTTTTT. The chain uses TRBV6-1 and TRBJ2-2, with 10 bases that match TRBD1. CDR1 and CDR2 from the germline V gene are MNHNS and SASEGT. The CDR3 is 16 residues long. V dropped 6 bases and J dropped 4; count of bases not matched to a gene: 8.

The rearrangement joins TRBV19 to TRBJ2-1; 12 bases are shared with TRBD1. CDR3 length equals 15 residues. The germline V gene encodes CDR1 LNHDA and CDR2 SQIVND (reference sequence). The ends lost 8 bases at V and 9 bases at J; junction bases unmatched: 11. The CDR3, as DNA: TGTGCCAGTGCCCGGGGGACAGGGGGCACGGGTGAGCAGTTCTTC. Translated: CASARGTGGTGEQFF. The full variable domain, with the rest looked up from reference TRBV19 and TRBJ2-1, is DGGITQSPKYLFRKEGQNVTLSCEQNLNHDAMYWYRQDPGQGLRLIYYSQIVNDFQKGDIAEGYSVSREKKESFPLTVTSAQKNPTAFYLCASARGTGGTGEQFFGPGTRLTVL.

The rearrangement links TRBV28 to TRBJ2-7; 7 bases fit TRBD1. This CDR3 comprises 14 residues. Germline V CDR1 and CDR2: MDHEN, SYDVKM. Trimming cost V 2 bases and J 3 bases; bases outside gene matches: 4. DNA of the CDR3: TGTGCCAGCAGTTTAGCCGGACAGGTCTACGAGCAGTACTTC. The encoded protein is CASSLAGQVYEQYF.

This clone was detected only once. The chain links TRBV24-1 to TRBJ2-1; 8 bases agree with TRBD1. Per germline, CDR1 KGHDR and CDR2 SFDVKD. The junction had 5 bases not matched to a gene; V was cut back by 0 bases and J by 8 bases. This CDR3 spans 15 amino acids. CDR3 in amino acids: CATSDLQGARDEQFF. The CDR3 DNA sequence: TGTGCCACCAGTGATTTGCAGGGGGCTCGGGATGAGCAGTTCTTC.

V usage is TRBV5-1 and J usage is TRBJ2-4; 7 bases align to TRBD2. The CDR3 consists of 15 residues. The germline CDR1 and CDR2 sequences are SGHRS and YFSETQ. With V trimmed by 4 bases and J by 7 bases, 11 bases remained unmatched. The CDR3 nucleotides are TGCGCCAGCAGCCGTGGTGGTTCGCGGGAGAACATTCAGTACTTC. This encodes CASSRGGSRENIQYF.

The genes are TRBV5-4 and TRBJ2-5; no clear D. The CDR3 is 14 residues long. V lost 2 bases to trimming and J lost 4 bases, with 12 bases between them. CDR1 and CDR2 (germline): SGHNT, YYREEE (reference sequence). For the CDR3, the DNA is TGTGCCAGCAGCTTCGGAGCCGCGGTAGAGACCCAGTACTTC. Its translation: CASSFGAAVETQYF.

The V and J genes are TRBV7-2 and TRBJ2-7; 8 nucleotides align to TRBD2. This CDR3 has 18 amino acids. CDR1 is SGHTA, CDR2 FQGNSA, per germline. Trimming took 1 base from V and 3 from J; bases not matched to a gene: 14. This chain's CDR3 is CASSLVSSGSVKNYEQYF. The CDR3 bases are TGTGCCAGCAGCTTAGTTTCCAGCGGGAGCGTCAAAAACTACGAGCAGTACTTC.

This chain joins TRBV28 and TRBJ2-7, with no clear D. The CDR3 totals 13 residues. Germline-derived CDR1 and CDR2 are MDHEN and SYDVKM. Deletions cut 2 bases from V and 2 bases from J, with 7 bases between. In DNA form, the CDR3 reads TGTGCCAGCAGTTTAATCCAAACCTACGAGCAGTACTTC. Residues: CASSLIQTYEQYF.

This clone has more than one count but fewer than ten. The chain uses TRBV12-5 and TRBJ1-5; D may be TRBD1 (5 bases). The V end was cut by 8 bases, the J end by 7 bases, with 15 bases between. CDR1 and CDR2 (germline): LGHNT, FRNRAP. This CDR3 contains 13 residues. CDR3 sequence: CASSWGEGQPQHF. CDR3 DNA: TGTGCTAGTTCGTGGGGGGAGGGCCAGCCCCAGCATTTT.

This chain links TRBV4-2 with TRBJ2-1, with D possibly TRBD2 on 5 matching bases. CDR1 and CDR2 from the germline V gene are LGHNA and YNFKEQ. V gave up 5 bases and J gave up 7 bases, with 15 bases separating them. This CDR3 has 14 residues. The CDR3: CASSISYEGNEQFF. Written as DNA, the CDR3 is TGTGCCAGCAGCATTAGTTACGAGGGAAATGAGCAGTTCTTC.

The rearrangement joins TRBV19 to TRBJ2-4, with 7 bases that match TRBD2. Germline V CDR1 and CDR2: LNHDA, SQIVND (reference sequence). V gave up 8 bases and J gave up 3 bases; unmatched junction bases: 10. The CDR3 runs 15 residues. The CDR3 protein is CASGAGTKGKNIQYF. DNA for the CDR3: TGTGCCAGTGGTGCCGGGACTAAGGGCAAAAACATTCAGTACTTC.

Only one count was recorded for this clone. This chain joins TRBV24-1 and TRBJ2-5, with 8 bases that match TRBD1. With V trimmed by 1 base and J by 5 bases, 5 bases remained unmatched. Germline CDR1 KGHDR, CDR2 SFDVKD. CDR3 length equals 15 residues. The CDR3 coding sequence is TGTGCCACCAGTGATTTTGGCAGGGGGCACGAGACCCAGTACTTC. It encodes CATSDFGRGHETQYF.

V gene TRBV5-8 combines with J gene TRBJ2-1; D may be TRBD1 (6 bases). This CDR3 has 15 residues. Trimming took off 1 base at V and 9 bases at J, with 17 bases between the two ends. In germline, CDR1 is SGHTS, CDR2 YDEGEE. The CDR3 DNA reads TGTGCCAGCAGCTTGATCGGGACAAGGCAAAGTGAGCAGTTCTTC. Its protein is CASSLIGTRQSEQFF.

The rearrangement uses TRBV19 and TRBJ2-7; tentative D call: TRBD1 (5 bases). Germline V lookup: CDR1 LNHDA, CDR2 SQIVND (reference sequence). The CDR3 runs to 12 residues. V lost 8 bases and J 6 bases, leaving 14 bases between the germline ends. The DNA of the CDR3 is TGTGCCAGTGGCGCAGGGATGGGCGAGCAGTACTTC. Translated, it gives CASGAGMGEQYF.

This chain connects TRBV7-2 to TRBJ2-3, with D possibly matching TRBD1 (5 bases). This CDR3 spans 15 amino acids. Germline assignment: CDR1 SGHTA and CDR2 FQGNSA. V was cut by 3 bases and J by 0 bases, with 10 bases left in between. CDR3 nucleotides: TGTGCCAGCAGCTTGAGACAGTTAAGCACAGATACGCAGTATTTT. The encoded protein is CASSLRQLSTDTQYF.

The chain couples TRBV19 to TRBJ2-7, with 8 positions matching TRBD1. The V segment lost 7 bases and the J segment 1 base; nucleotides outside the gene matches: 9. Germline-derived CDR1 and CDR2 are LNHDA and SQIVND (reference sequence). The length of the CDR3 is 15 residues. CDR3 in amino acids: CASKVQQGVSYEQYF. In DNA, the CDR3 is TGTGCCAGTAAAGTTCAACAGGGGGTGTCCTACGAGCAGTACTTC.

J is TRBJ1-2 and V is TRBV6-5; a weak D match, TRBD1 (6 bases). Trimming shortened V by 5 bases and J by 4 bases, and 11 bases separated the two germline ends. Germline CDR1 reads MNHEY; CDR2 reads SVGAGI. The CDR3 has 13 residues. The chain's CDR3 is CASSPGQSYGYTF. The DNA of the CDR3 is TGTGCCAGCAGTCCCGGACAGAGCTATGGCTACACCTTC.

V gene TRBV29-1 combines with J gene TRBJ2-3; the match to TRBD1 covers 7 bases. The germline V gene encodes CDR1 SQVTM and CDR2 ANQGSEA. CDR3 length: 15 amino acids. Trimming at V came to 4 bases and at J to 2 bases, leaving 9 bases not matched to a gene. The CDR3, as DNA: TGCAGCGTTGTTCAGACAGGGTGGGCCACAGATACGCAGTATTTT. Translating it yields CSVVQTGWATDTQYF.

The chain is built from TRBV6-2 or TRBV6-3 and TRBJ2-1, with 9 bases identical to TRBD2. The CDR3 spans 20 residues. V was clipped by 5 bases and J by 0 bases; unmatched bases: 17. Germline V lookup: CDR1 MNHEY, CDR2 SVGEGT. In DNA form, the CDR3 reads TGTGCCAGCAGTGCCATCGCGCGGGAGGGCCATCTATCCTCCTACAATGAGCAGTTCTTC. Protein product: CASSAIAREGHLSSYNEQFF.